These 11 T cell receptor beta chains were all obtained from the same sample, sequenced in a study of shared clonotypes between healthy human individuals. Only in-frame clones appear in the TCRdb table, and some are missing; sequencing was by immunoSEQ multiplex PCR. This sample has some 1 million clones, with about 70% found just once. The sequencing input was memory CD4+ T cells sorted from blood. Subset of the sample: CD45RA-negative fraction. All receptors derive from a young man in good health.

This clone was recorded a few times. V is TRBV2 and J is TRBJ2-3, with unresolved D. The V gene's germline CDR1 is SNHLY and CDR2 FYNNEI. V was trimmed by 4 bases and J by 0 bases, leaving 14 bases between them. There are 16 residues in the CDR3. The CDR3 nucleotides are TGTGCCAGCAGTGGTAATAGCTTAGCTAGCACAGATACGCAGTATTTT. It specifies CASSGNSLASTDTQYF.

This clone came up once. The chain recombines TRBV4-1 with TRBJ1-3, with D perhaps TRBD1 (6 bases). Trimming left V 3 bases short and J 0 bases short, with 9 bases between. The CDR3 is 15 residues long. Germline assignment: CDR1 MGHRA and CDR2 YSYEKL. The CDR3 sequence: CASSHGTLSGNTIYF. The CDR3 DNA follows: TGCGCCAGCAGCCACGGGACACTCTCTGGAAACACCATATATTTT.

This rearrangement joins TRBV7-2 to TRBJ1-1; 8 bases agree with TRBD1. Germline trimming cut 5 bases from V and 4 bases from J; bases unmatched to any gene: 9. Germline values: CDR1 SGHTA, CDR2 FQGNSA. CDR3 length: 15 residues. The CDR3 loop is CASSPSGGRVTEAFF. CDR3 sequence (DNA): TGTGCCAGCAGCCCCTCAGGGGGCAGAGTCACTGAAGCTTTCTTT.

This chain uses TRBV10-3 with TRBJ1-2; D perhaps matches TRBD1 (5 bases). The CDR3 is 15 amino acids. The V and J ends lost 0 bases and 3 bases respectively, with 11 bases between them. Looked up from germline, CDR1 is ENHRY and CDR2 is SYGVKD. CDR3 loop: CAISESGAGDYGYTF. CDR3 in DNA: TGTGCCATCAGTGAGTCTGGGGCGGGGGACTATGGCTACACCTTC.

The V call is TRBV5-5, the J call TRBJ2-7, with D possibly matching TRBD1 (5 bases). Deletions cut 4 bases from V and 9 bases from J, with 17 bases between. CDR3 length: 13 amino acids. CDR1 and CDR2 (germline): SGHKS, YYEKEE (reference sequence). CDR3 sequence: CASSLDTDLGQYF. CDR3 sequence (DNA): TGTGCCAGCAGCCTGGACACGGACCTGGGGCAGTACTTC.

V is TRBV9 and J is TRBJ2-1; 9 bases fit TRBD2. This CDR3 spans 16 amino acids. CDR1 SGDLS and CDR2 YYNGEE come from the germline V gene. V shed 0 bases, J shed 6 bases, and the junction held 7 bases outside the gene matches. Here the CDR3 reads CASSVEPAGGVNEQFF. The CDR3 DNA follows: TGTGCCAGCAGCGTAGAACCAGCGGGAGGAGTCAATGAGCAGTTCTTC. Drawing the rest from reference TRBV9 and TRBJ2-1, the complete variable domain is DSGVTQTPKHLITATGQRVTLRCSPRSGDLSVYWYQQSLDQGLQFLIQYYNGEERAKGNILERFSAQQFPDLHSELNLSSLELGDSALYFCASSVEPAGGVNEQFFGPGTRLTVL.

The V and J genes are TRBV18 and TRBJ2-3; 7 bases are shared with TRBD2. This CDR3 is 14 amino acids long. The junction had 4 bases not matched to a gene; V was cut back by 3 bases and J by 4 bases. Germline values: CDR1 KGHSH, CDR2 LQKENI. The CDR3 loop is CASSPTSESDTQYF. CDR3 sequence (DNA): TGTGCCAGCTCACCCACTAGCGAATCAGATACGCAGTATTTT. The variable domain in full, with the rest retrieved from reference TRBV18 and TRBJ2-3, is NAGVMQNPRHLVRRRGQEARLRCSPMKGHSHVYWYRQLPEEGLKFMVYLQKENIIDESGMPKERFSAEFPKEGPSILRIQQVVRGDSAAYFCASSPTSESDTQYFGPGTRLTVL.

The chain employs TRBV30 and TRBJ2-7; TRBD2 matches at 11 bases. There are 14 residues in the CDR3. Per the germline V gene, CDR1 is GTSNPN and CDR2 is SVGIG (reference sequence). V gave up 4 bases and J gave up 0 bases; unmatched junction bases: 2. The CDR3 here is CAWTSGGNSYEQYF. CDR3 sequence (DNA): TGTGCCTGGACTAGCGGGGGGAACTCCTACGAGCAGTACTTC.

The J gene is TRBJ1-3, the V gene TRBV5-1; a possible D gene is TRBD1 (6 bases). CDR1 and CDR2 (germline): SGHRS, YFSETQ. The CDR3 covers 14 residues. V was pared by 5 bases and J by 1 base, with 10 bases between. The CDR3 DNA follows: TGCGCCAGCAGGGCGGGACATTCTGGAAACACCATATATTTT. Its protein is CASRAGHSGNTIYF.

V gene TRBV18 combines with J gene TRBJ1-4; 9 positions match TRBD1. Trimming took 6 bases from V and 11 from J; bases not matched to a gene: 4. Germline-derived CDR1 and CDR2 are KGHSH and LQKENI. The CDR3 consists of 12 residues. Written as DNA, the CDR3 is TGTGCCAGCTCTCGCGGACAGGGGAAACTGTTTTTT. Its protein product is CASSRGQGKLFF.

CDR3 DNA sequence: TGTGCCAGTAGCCTGGACAGGGAGAACACTGAAGCTTTCTTT. Its translation: CASSLDRENTEAFF. The chain employs TRBV19 and TRBJ1-1; 8 bases align to TRBD1. V was clipped by 6 bases and J by 1 base; unmatched bases: 4. The CDR3 consists of 14 residues. Germline values: CDR1 LNHDA, CDR2 SQIVND (reference sequence).